The next 21 T cell receptor beta chains were all read from a single sample in a study of cytomegalovirus exposure and HLA in healthy donors. PCR employed 60 Vbeta and 13 Jbeta primers. Profiling relied on immunoSEQ multiplex PCR, and the TCRdb table lists in-frame clones only, not all of them. This table lists 200,000 to 250,000 clones. Specimen: PBMCs. These TCRs come from a girl aged 2 to 9 in good health and CMV-seropositive.

The chain has TRBV5-1 and TRBJ2-2; 7 bases map to TRBD2. This CDR3 comprises 15 residues. Germline-derived CDR1 and CDR2 are SGHRS and YFSETQ. V gave up 5 bases and J gave up 1 base; unmatched junction bases: 5. Here the CDR3 DNA reads TGCGCCAGCAGGGGAGGGACGGTGAACACCGGGGAGCTGTTTTTT. Translating gives CASRGGTVNTGELFF.

V is TRBV5-6 and J is TRBJ1-2, with D perhaps matching TRBD1 (5 bases). Trimming cost V 2 bases and J 4 bases, with 9 bases left between them. This CDR3 has 13 amino acids. Germline V lookup: CDR1 SGHDT, CDR2 YYEEEE. CDR3 in amino acids: CASSFTGIYGYTF. CDR3 sequence (DNA): TGTGCCAGCAGCTTCACAGGTATCTATGGCTACACCTTC. The whole variable domain, filled in from reference TRBV5-6 and TRBJ1-2, reads DAGVTQSPTHLIKTRGQQVTLRCSPKSGHDTVSWYQQALGQGPQFIFQYYEEEERQRGNFPDRFSGHQFPNYSSELNVNALLLGDSALYLCASSFTGIYGYTFGSGTRLTVV.

The V gene is TRBV2, the J gene TRBJ2-1, with 7 positions matching TRBD1. The CDR3 runs to 14 residues. Germline V gene lookup returns CDR1 SNHLY and CDR2 FYNNEI. Trimming cost V 2 bases and J 8 bases; bases outside gene matches: 6. This CDR3 reads CASSEPDRVYEQFF. The CDR3 region has the DNA TGTGCCAGCAGTGAACCCGACAGGGTGTATGAGCAGTTCTTC. The variable domain in full, completed from reference TRBV2 and TRBJ2-1, reads EPEVTQTPSHQVTQMGQEVILRCVPISNHLYFYWYRQILGQKVEFLVSFYNNEISEKSEIFDDQFSVERPDGSNFTLKIRSTKLEDSAMYFCASSEPDRVYEQFFGPGTRLTVL.

The rearrangement joins TRBV5-6 to TRBJ2-1; maybe TRBD1 (5 bases). The CDR3 is made up of 17 amino acids. From germline, CDR1 is SGHDT and CDR2 YYEEEE. V lost 2 bases and J 5 bases, leaving 20 bases between the germline ends. The CDR3 DNA follows: TGTGCCAGCAGCTTAAGGCTTGGGCAGGGTAGAAACAATGAGCAGTTCTTC. This sequence encodes CASSLRLGQGRNNEQFF.

The chain couples TRBV5-6 to TRBJ2-7; possibly TRBD1 for D (5 bases). The CDR3 covers 12 residues. V was cut by 5 bases and J by 3 bases, with 9 bases left in between. Germline V lookup: CDR1 SGHDT, CDR2 YYEEEE. This chain's CDR3 is CASSSGFYEQYF. As DNA, the CDR3 is TGTGCCAGCAGTTCAGGGTTCTACGAGCAGTACTTC. The whole variable domain, remainder taken from reference TRBV5-6 and TRBJ2-7, is DAGVTQSPTHLIKTRGQQVTLRCSPKSGHDTVSWYQQALGQGPQFIFQYYEEEERQRGNFPDRFSGHQFPNYSSELNVNALLLGDSALYLCASSSGFYEQYFGPGTRLTVT.

The V gene is TRBV19, the J gene TRBJ2-3, with unresolved D. CDR1 and CDR2 (germline): LNHDA, SQIVND (reference sequence). The length of the CDR3 is 15 residues. Trimming stripped 2 bases from V and 4 bases from J, with 13 bases between. The CDR3 DNA follows: TGTGCCAGTAGTATATCTAAGGTCAGGTCAGATACGCAGTATTTT. It yields the protein CASSISKVRSDTQYF.

This chain links TRBV5-1 with TRBJ2-2; TRBD2 matches at 13 bases. Germline CDR1 is SGHRS and CDR2 is YFSETQ. The CDR3 has 19 residues. V lost 9 bases to trimming and J lost 0 bases; unmatched junction nucleotides: 14. Here the CDR3 reads CATRNIGTSGTSNTGELFF. Here the CDR3 DNA reads TGCGCCACCCGAAACATCGGGACTAGCGGGACGTCGAACACCGGGGAGCTGTTTTTT.

This chain uses TRBV10-1 with TRBJ2-3, with 13 nucleotides matching TRBD2. V lost 6 bases, J lost 6 bases, and 6 bases stayed unmatched. Germline V gene lookup returns CDR1 WNHNN and CDR2 SYGVQD (reference sequence). This CDR3 is built from 15 residues. CDR3 sequence (DNA): TGCGCCAGCAGCGGGACTAGCGGGGCCGGCGATACGCAGTATTTT. Its protein is CASSGTSGAGDTQYF.

V gene TRBV19 combines with J gene TRBJ2-3; 8 bases map to TRBD2. Trimming removed 4 bases from V and 3 bases from J; junction bases left unmatched: 6. The CDR3 consists of 15 residues. Germline CDR1 LNHDA, CDR2 SQIVND (reference sequence). The chain's CDR3 is CASSRKRERTDTQYF. CDR3 in DNA: TGTGCCAGTAGTAGAAAGCGGGAGCGGACAGATACGCAGTATTTT.

J is TRBJ2-3 and V is TRBV15; 8 bases line up with TRBD2. Germline V gene data show CDR1 as LNHNV and CDR2 as YYDKDF (reference sequence). The CDR3 is 18 amino acids. With 0 bases clipped from V and 6 bases from J, the junction kept 14 bases outside the gene matches. This CDR3 reads CATSRDEGREVLFDTQYF. In nucleotides, the CDR3 is TGTGCCACCAGCAGAGATGAGGGGCGGGAGGTTTTATTTGATACGCAGTATTTT.

The gene calls are TRBV28 and TRBJ1-2; 8 positions match TRBD1. The CDR3 is 13 residues long. CDR1 and CDR2 (germline): MDHEN, SYDVKM. With 6 bases clipped from V and 6 bases from J, the junction kept 6 bases outside the gene matches. The CDR3 bases are TGTGCCAGCAGGCCCGGGACAGGAGATGGCTACACCTTC. It yields the protein CASRPGTGDGYTF.

This chain joins TRBV27 and TRBJ2-7; the match to TRBD2 covers 7 bases. From germline, CDR1 is MNHEY and CDR2 SMNVEV (reference sequence). Trimming removed 4 bases from V and 7 bases from J; junction bases left unmatched: 10. There are 14 residues in the CDR3. The chain's CDR3 is CASSWGGRVGEQYF. The CDR3 coding sequence is TGTGCCAGCAGTTGGGGGGGTCGTGTAGGAGAGCAGTACTTC.

This chain connects TRBV15 to TRBJ2-5, with D uncertain. The length of the CDR3 is 17 residues. V dropped 1 base and J dropped 2 bases, with 17 bases sitting between them. Germline V gene lookup returns CDR1 LNHNV and CDR2 YYDKDF (reference sequence). As DNA, the CDR3 is TGTGCCACCAGCAGAGTAGATCGACTTATCCATCAAGAGACCCAGTACTTC. This encodes CATSRVDRLIHQETQYF.

The chain carries TRBV29-1 and TRBJ1-2; 7 positions match TRBD1. Trimming removed 2 bases from V and 7 bases from J; junction bases left unmatched: 4. CDR3 size: 12 residues. Germline CDR1 SQVTM, CDR2 ANQGSEA. CDR3 amino acids: CSVESGGTGYTF. The CDR3 region has the DNA TGCAGCGTTGAATCAGGGGGTACTGGCTACACCTTC.

The chain uses TRBV6-6 and TRBJ1-5, with 8 bases matching TRBD1. This CDR3 comprises 15 residues. Per germline, CDR1 MNHNY and CDR2 SVGAGI (reference sequence). V gave up 0 bases and J gave up 11 bases; unmatched junction bases: 9. CDR3 sequence: CASSYSGQAITAQHF. The CDR3 nucleotides read TGTGCCAGCAGTTACTCGGGACAGGCTATTACGGCCCAGCATTTT.

This chain connects TRBV20-1 to TRBJ2-7, with 9 bases matching TRBD1. J gave up 12 bases and V 6 bases, and 9 bases lay outside the gene matches. Germline V gene data show CDR1 as DFQATT and CDR2 as SNEGSKA (reference sequence). CDR3 size: 11 residues. The CDR3 DNA reads as TGCAGTGCGGGGGGACAGGGCAATCGGTACTTC. It codes for CSAGGQGNRYF.

The chain carries TRBV28 and TRBJ1-5; 8 nucleotides agree with TRBD1. This CDR3 has 13 amino acids. V trimming: 8 bases; J trimming: 5 bases; junction bases outside the gene matches: 5. Germline assignment: CDR1 MDHEN and CDR2 SYDVKM. The CDR3 here is CASLDRGDQPQHF. DNA of the CDR3: TGTGCCAGCCTTGACAGGGGCGATCAGCCCCAGCATTTT.

The chain combines TRBV27 with TRBJ2-3; maybe TRBD2 (6 bases). Trimming removed 3 bases at V and 3 bases at J, with 10 bases between. CDR1 MNHEY and CDR2 SMNVEV come from the germline V gene (reference sequence). CDR3 length: 14 residues. CDR3 sequence (DNA): TGTGCCAGCAGTTTCATGAGCGGGACAGATACGCAGTATTTT. Amino acids: CASSFMSGTDTQYF.

The chain links TRBV5-1 to TRBJ1-2; 11 nucleotides line up with TRBD1. This CDR3 comprises 13 residues. CDR1 is SGHRS and CDR2 is YFSETQ in the germline V gene. Trimming took 5 bases from V and 8 from J; bases not matched to a gene: 5. CDR3 residues: CASRPGQGEGYTF. The CDR3 DNA reads as TGCGCCAGCAGGCCGGGACAGGGGGAAGGCTACACCTTC.

The chain joins TRBV28 to TRBJ1-5, with 10 positions matching TRBD1. The CDR3 contains 16 residues. V lost 5 bases, J lost 6 bases, and 10 bases stayed unmatched. CDR1 and CDR2 from the germline V gene are MDHEN and SYDVKM. The CDR3 sequence: CASSLQGQGRGQPQHF. CDR3 bases: TGTGCCAGCAGTCTCCAGGGACAGGGGAGAGGTCAGCCCCAGCATTTT.

The chain is built from TRBV6-5 and TRBJ1-2, with a weak D call TRBD1 (5 bases). Germline loops: CDR1 MNHEY, CDR2 SVGAGI. The CDR3 totals 15 residues. Trimming took 2 bases from V and 8 from J, leaving 18 bases between them. CDR3 amino acids: CASSYDTGRRRGYTF. As DNA, the CDR3 is TGTGCCAGCAGTTACGATACAGGACGGCGTCGGGGCTACACCTTC.